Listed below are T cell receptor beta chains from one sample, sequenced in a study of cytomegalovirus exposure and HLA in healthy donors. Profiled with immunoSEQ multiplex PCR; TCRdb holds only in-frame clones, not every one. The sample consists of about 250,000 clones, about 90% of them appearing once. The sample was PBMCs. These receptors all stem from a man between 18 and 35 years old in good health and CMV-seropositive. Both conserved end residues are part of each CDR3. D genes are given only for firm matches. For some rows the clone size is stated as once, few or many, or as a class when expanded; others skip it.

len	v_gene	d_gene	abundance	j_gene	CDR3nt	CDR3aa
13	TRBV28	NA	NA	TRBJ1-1	TGTGCCAGCCGCCTTACTCAGAACACTGAAGCTTTCTTT	CASRLTQNTEAFF
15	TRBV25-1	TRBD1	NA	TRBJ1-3	TGTGCCAGCAGTGATGACAGGGCCGGAGGAAACACCATATATTTT	CASSDDRAGGNTIYF
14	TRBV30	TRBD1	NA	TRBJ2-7	TGTGCCTGGAGTGTGTGGGACAGTTCCTACGAGCAGTACTTC	CAWSVWDSSYEQYF
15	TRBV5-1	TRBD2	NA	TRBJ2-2	TGCGCCAGCAAGAGGACTAGCGGGAGCTCCGGGGAGCTGTTTTTT	CASKRTSGSSGELFF
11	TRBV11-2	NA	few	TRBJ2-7	TGTGCCAGCAGCGCCCCCTCCGAGCAGTACTTC	CASSAPSEQYF
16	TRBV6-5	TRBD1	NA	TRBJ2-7	TGTGCCAGCAGTTACTCGGGGACAGGGTATTCTTACGAGCAGTACTTC	CASSYSGTGYSYEQYF
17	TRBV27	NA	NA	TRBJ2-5	TGTGCCAGCAGTTTATTCTCCGGGACAACGGGGCAAGAGACCCAGTACTTC	CASSLFSGTTGQETQYF
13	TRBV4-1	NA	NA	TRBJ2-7	TGCGCCAGCAGCTCTGTCCCTAGCTCCGAGCAGTACTTC	CASSSVPSSEQYF
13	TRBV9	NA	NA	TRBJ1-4	TGTGCCAGCGGCGGGGGGGCGCGGGAAAAACTGTTTTTT	CASGGGAREKLFF
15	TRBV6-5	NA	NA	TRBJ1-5	TGTGCCAGCAGTTACAAGGGGAAGATGGGTCAGCCCCAGCATTTT	CASSYKGKMGQPQHF
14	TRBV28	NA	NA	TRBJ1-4	TGTGCCAGCAGTTTATCGGCCGGGTCTGGGAAACTGTTTTTT	CASSLSAGSGKLFF
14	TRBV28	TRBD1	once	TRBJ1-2	TGTGCCAGCAGTGGACGGACAGGGGATTATGGCTACACCTTC	CASSGRTGDYGYTF
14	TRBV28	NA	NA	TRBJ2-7	TGTGCCAGCAGTTCCCGGACACTATCCTACGAGCAGTACTTC	CASSSRTLSYEQYF
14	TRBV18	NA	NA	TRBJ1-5	TGTGCCAGCTCACTTCTACAGCAGGATCAGCCCCAGCATTTT	CASSLLQQDQPQHF
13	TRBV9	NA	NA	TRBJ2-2	TGTGCCAGCAGCCCCGTGATCACCGGGGAGCTGTTTTTT	CASSPVITGELFF
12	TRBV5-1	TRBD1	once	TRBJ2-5	TGCGCCAGCAGCTCACAGGGGTGGGCCCAGTACTTC	CASSSQGWAQYF
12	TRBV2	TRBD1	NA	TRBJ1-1	TGTGCCAGCAGAGCGGACAGGAGGAAAGCTTTCTTT	CASRADRRKAFF
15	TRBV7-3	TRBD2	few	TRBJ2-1	TGTGCCAGCAGCTTAGAAGCGGGAGGGCCCCATGAGCAGTTCTTC	CASSLEAGGPHEQFF
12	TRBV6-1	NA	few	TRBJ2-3	TGTGCCAGCAGTGAATTTGGAGATACGCAGTATTTT	CASSEFGDTQYF
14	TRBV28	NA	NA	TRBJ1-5	TGTGCCAGCAGTTTATTAGGTCTTCGTGAGCCCCAGCATTTT	CASSLLGLREPQHF
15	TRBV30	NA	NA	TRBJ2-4	TGTGCCTGGAGTGTGTTTGGTCATTCAAAAAACATTCAGTACTTC	CAWSVFGHSKNIQYF
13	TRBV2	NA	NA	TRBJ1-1	TGTGCCAGCAATGGACAGAGGAACACTGAAGCTTTCTTT	CASNGQRNTEAFF
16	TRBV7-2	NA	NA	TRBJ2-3	TGTGCCAGCAGCTTAGGGCCGGACCCGAGAAAAGATACGCAGTATTTT	CASSLGPDPRKDTQYF
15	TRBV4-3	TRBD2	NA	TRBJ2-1	TGCGCCAGCAGCGTTCTAGCGGGAGGGACGAATGAGCAGTTCTTC	CASSVLAGGTNEQFF
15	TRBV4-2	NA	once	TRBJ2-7	TGTGCCAGCAGCCAATTGGGGACCCGTGCCTACGAGCAGTACTTC	CASSQLGTRAYEQYF
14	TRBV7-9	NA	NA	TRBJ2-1	TGTGCCAGCAGCTTCGAGAGCTCCTACAATGAGCAGTTCTTC	CASSFESSYNEQFF
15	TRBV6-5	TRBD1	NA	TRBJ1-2	TGTGCCAGCAGCGGGAGGGGGAGGACAGGCTATGGCTACACCTTC	CASSGRGRTGYGYTF
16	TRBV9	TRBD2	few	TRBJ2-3	TGTGCCAGCAGCTCCAATAGCGGGATCGGCACAGATACGCAGTATTTT	CASSSNSGIGTDTQYF
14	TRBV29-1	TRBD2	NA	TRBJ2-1	TGCAGCGCAACTAGCGGTCCGGCCCACAATGAGCAGTTCTTC	CSATSGPAHNEQFF
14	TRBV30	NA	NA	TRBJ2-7	TGTGCCTGGAGTACCGGGTCACCAACCTACGAGCAGTACTTC	CAWSTGSPTYEQYF
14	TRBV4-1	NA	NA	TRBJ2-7	TGCGCCAGCAGCCAAGGGGTCTTTACCTACGAGCAGTACTTC	CASSQGVFTYEQYF
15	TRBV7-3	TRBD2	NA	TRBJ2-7	TGTGCCAGCAGCCTTGAGGCTAGCGGTCCCTACGAGCAGTACTTC	CASSLEASGPYEQYF
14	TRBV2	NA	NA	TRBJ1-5	TGTGCCAGCAGTGGGGGAGCAGGAGATCAGCCCCAGCATTTT	CASSGGAGDQPQHF
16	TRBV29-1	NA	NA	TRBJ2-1	TGCAGCGCGCGCCTAGGATGGGAAGTAGACTACAATGAGCAGTTCTTC	CSARLGWEVDYNEQFF
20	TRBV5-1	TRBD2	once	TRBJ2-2	TGCGCCAGCAGCTTGGGTGGTCTTGGGACTAGCGGGAGCCGTATCGGGGAGCTGTTTTTT	CASSLGGLGTSGSRIGELFF
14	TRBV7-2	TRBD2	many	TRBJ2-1	TGTGCCAGCAGTCGACTAGCGGTCGTGGATGAGCAGTTCTTC	CASSRLAVVDEQFF